The text below deals with one T cell receptor (beta chain). The entry originates in a study of blood T cell repertoires in COVID-19. The germline V and J ends were trimmed by 5 bases and 7 bases, with 12 bases remaining between them. This CDR3 contains 11 residues. Per the germline V gene, CDR1 is DFQATT and CDR2 is SNEGSKA (reference sequence). As processed by the authors: Reference gene primer amplification yielded estimated nucleated cell counts. This table comes from immunoSEQ multiplex PCR, and its TCRdb copy is limited to in-frame clones, with some not included. That table gives V, J and clone size, and the DNA gave D and trimming. The sample comprises about 180,000 clones, 81% of which are singletons, and 10% to 15% rests with the top ten.

The TCR sequence derives from a woman aged 80 or older with COVID-19, enrolled during active disease. The V gene is TRBV20-1, the J gene TRBJ2-7, with a tentative D call TRBD2 (5 bases). Sequenced: peripheral blood. As DNA, the CDR3 is TGCAGTGCTTTCGAGGGCGGGGAGCAGTACTTC. It encodes CSAFEGGEQYF.